This TCR beta chain was sequenced for a study of blood T cell repertoires in COVID-19. Source study methods: Reference gene primer amplification gave estimated nucleated cell counts. Repertoires were generated with immunoSEQ multiplex PCR, while TCRdb's copy carries only in-frame clones and drops some. D and trimming come from the DNA, and the V and J calls and clone size come from that table. The sample lists over 25,000 clones; about 80% were seen once. Trimming pared 4 bases from V and 0 bases from J, leaving 17 bases between. The CDR3 length is 17 residues. CDR1 is SGHNT, CDR2 YYREEE, per germline (reference sequence).

The sequenced sample consisted of peripheral blood. The genes are TRBV5-4 and TRBJ1-3, with D maybe TRBD1 (6 bases). This TCR derives from a man in his 70s with active COVID-19. The CDR3 loop is CASSRGWQGNSGNTIYF. The CDR3 DNA reads TGTGCCAGCAGCAGGGGATGGCAGGGGAACTCTGGAAACACCATATATTTT. The entire variable domain, with the rest obtained from reference TRBV5-4 and TRBJ1-3, is as follows: ETGVTQSPTHLIKTRGQQVTLRCSSQSGHNTVSWYQQALGQGPQFIFQYYREEENGRGNFPPRFSGLQFPNYSSELNVNALELDDSALYLCASSRGWQGNSGNTIYFGEGSWLTVV.